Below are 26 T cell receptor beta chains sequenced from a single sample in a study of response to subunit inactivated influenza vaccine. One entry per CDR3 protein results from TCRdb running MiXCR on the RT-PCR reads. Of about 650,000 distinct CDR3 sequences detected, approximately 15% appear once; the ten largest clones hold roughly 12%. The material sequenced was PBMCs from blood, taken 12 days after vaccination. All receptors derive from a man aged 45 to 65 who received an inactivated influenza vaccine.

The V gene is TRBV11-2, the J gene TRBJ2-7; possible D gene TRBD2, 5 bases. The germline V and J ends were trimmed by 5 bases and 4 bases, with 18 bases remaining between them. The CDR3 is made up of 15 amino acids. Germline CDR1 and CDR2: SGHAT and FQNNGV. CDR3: CASSHPWTGNYEQYF. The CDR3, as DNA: TGTGCCAGCAGCCACCCATGGACGGGAAATTACGAGCAGTACTTC. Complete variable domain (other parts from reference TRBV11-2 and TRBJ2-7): EAGVAQSPRYKIIEKRQSVAFWCNPISGHATLYWYQQILGQGPKLLIQFQNNGVVDDSQLPKDRFSAERLKGVDSTLKIQPAKLEDSAVYLCASSHPWTGNYEQYFGPGTRLTVT.

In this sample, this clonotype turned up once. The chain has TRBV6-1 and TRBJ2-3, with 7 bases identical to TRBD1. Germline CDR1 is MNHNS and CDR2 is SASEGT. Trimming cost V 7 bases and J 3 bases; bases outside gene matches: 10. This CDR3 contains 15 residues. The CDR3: CASTRLPRGTDTQYF. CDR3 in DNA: TGTGCCAGCACCCGACTACCCAGGGGGACAGATACGCAGTATTTT.

The CDR3 sequence is CASSQELQISTYEQYF. The CDR3 DNA follows: TGCGCCAGCAGCCAAGAATTGCAGATTTCAACCTACGAGCAGTACTTC. V and J are TRBV4-3 and TRBJ2-7; D remains ambiguous. Germline CDR1 and CDR2: LGHNA and YSLEER. V was trimmed by 0 bases and J by 2 bases, leaving 14 bases between them. The CDR3 sequence is 16 residues long.

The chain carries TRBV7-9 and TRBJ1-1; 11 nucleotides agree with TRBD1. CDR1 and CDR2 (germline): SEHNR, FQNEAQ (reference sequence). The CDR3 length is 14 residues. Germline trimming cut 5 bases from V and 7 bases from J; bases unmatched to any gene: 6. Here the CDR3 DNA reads TGTGCCAGCAGCACGGGACAGGGGGACGTTGAAGCTTTCTTT. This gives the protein CASSTGQGDVEAFF.

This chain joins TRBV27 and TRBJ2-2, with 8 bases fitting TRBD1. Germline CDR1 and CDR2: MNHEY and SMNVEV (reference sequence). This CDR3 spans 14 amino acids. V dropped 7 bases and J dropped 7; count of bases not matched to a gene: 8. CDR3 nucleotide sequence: TGTGCCAGCACAATCGGACAGGGCTTCGGGGAGCTGTTTTTT. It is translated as CASTIGQGFGELFF.

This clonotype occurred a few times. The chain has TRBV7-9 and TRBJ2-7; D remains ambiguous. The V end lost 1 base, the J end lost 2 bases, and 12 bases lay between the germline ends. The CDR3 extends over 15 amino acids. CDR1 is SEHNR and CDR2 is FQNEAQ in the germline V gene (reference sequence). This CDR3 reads CASSLGGTPTYEQYF. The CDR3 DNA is TGTGCCAGCAGCTTAGGAGGCACGCCGACCTACGAGCAGTACTTC.

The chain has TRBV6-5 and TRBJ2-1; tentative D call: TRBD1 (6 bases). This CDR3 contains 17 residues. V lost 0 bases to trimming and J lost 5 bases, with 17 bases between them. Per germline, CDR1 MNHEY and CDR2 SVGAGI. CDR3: CASSYSGPGTTDNEQFF. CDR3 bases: TGTGCCAGCAGTTACTCTGGTCCCGGGACAACAGACAATGAGCAGTTCTTC.

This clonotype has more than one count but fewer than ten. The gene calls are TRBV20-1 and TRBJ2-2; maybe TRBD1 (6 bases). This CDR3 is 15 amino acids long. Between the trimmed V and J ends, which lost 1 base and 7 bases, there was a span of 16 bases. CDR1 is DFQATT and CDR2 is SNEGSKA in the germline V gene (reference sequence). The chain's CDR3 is CSARAWGQQGGELFF. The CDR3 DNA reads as TGCAGTGCTAGAGCGTGGGGGCAGCAGGGCGGGGAGCTGTTTTTT.

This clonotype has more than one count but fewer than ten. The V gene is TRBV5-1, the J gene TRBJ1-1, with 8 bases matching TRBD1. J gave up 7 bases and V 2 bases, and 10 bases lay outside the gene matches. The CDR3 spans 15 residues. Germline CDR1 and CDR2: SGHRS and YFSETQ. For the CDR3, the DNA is TGCGCCAGCAGCTTTTCCCCAGGGGGCGTAAATGAAGCTTTCTTT. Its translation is CASSFSPGGVNEAFF.

In DNA, the CDR3 is TGTGCCAGCAGTTTATCGTTGGGGAGGGAAGCTTTCTTT. This codes for CASSLSLGREAFF. The chain employs TRBV27 and TRBJ1-1, with no clear D. The germline V and J ends were trimmed by 0 bases and 8 bases, with 10 bases remaining between them. Germline CDR1 MNHEY, CDR2 SMNVEV (reference sequence). This CDR3 is 13 amino acids long.

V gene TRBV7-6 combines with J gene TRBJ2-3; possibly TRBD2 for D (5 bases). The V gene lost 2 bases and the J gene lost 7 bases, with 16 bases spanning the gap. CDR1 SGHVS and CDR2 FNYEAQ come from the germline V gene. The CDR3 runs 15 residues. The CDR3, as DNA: TGTGCCAGCAGCTTAAGTGCGGAGAGGGCATATACGCAGTATTTT. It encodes CASSLSAERAYTQYF. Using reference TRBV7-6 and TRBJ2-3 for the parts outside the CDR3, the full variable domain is GAGVSQSPRYKVTKRGQDVALRCDPISGHVSLYWYRQALGQGPEFLTYFNYEAQQDKSGLPNDRFSAERPEGSISTLTIQRTEQRDSAMYRCASSLSAERAYTQYFGPGTRLTVL.

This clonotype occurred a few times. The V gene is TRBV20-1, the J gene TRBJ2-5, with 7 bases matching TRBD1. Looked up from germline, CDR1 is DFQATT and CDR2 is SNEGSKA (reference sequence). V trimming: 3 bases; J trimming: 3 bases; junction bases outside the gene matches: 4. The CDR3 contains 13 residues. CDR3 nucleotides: TGCAGTGCTAGTAGACAGGGAAAAGAGACCCAGTACTTC. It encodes CSASRQGKETQYF.

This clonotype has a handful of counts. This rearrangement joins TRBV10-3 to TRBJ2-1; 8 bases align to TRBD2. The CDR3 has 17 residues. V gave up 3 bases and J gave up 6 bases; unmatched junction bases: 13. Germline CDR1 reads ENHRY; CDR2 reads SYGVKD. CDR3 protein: CAISESLGLGGSNEQFF. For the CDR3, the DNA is TGTGCCATCAGTGAAAGCCTGGGACTAGGGGGGAGCAATGAGCAGTTCTTC.

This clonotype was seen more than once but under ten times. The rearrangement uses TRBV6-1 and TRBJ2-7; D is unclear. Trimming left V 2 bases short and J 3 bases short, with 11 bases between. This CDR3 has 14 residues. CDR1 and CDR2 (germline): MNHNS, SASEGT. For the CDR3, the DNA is TGTGCCAGCAGTGAATCGGCAGGCAGCTACGAGCAGTACTTC. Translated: CASSESAGSYEQYF.

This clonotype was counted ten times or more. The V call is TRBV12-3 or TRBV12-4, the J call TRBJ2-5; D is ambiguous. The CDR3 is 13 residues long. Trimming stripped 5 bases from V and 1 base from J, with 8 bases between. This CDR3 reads CASSIGSQETQYF. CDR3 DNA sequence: TGTGCCAGCAGTATCGGCTCCCAAGAGACCCAGTACTTC.

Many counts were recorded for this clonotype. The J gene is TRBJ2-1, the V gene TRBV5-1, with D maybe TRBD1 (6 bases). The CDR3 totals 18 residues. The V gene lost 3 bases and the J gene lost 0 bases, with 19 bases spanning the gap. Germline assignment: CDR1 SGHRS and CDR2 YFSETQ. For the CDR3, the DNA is TGCGCCAGCAGCTCACGTCCCGGGACACAAAGCTCCTACAATGAGCAGTTCTTC. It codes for CASSSRPGTQSSYNEQFF.

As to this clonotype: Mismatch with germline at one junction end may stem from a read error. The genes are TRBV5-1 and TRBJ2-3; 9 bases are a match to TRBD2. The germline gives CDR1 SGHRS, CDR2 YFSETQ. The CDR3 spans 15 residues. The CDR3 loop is CASSLMGTSTNTQYF. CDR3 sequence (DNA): TGCGCCAGCAGCTTGATGGGGACTAGCACAAATACGCAGTATTTT.

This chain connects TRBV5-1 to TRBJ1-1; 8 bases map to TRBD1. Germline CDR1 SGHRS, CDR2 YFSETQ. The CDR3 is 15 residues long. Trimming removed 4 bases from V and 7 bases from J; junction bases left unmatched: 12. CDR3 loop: CASSKIGQGGSEAFF. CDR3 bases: TGCGCCAGCAGCAAAATTGGACAGGGAGGAAGTGAAGCTTTCTTT.

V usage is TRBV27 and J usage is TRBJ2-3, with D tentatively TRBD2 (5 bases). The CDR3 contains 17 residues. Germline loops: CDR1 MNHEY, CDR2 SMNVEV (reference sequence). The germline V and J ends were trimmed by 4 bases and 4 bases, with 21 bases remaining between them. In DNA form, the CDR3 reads TGTGCCAGCAGTTCGCTAGAGGGCCCCCGGCGGGCAGATACGCAGTATTTT. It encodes CASSSLEGPRRADTQYF.

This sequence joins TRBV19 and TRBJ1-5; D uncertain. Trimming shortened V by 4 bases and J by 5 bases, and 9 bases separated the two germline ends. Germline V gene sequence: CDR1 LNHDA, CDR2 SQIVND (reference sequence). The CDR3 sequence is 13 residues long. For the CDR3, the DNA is TGTGCCAGTAGTACCCGGGCTTATCAGCCCCAGCATTTT. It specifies CASSTRAYQPQHF.

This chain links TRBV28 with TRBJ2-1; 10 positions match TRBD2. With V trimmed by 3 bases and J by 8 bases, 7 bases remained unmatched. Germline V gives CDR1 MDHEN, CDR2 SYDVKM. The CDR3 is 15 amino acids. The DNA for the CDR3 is TGTGCCAGCAGTTTTTCTAGCGGGAGTACCGATGAGCAGTTCTTC. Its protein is CASSFSSGSTDEQFF. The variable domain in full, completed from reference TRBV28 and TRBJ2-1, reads DVKVTQSSRYLVKRTGEKVFLECVQDMDHENMFWYRQDPGLGLRLIYFSYDVKMKEKGDIPEGYSVSREKKERFSLILESASTNQTSMYLCASSFSSGSTDEQFFGPGTRLTVL.

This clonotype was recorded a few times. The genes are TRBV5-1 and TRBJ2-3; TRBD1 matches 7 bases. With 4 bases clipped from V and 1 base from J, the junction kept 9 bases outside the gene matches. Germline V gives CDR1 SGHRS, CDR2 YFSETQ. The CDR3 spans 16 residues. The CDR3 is CASSPNRGAGTDTQYF. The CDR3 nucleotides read TGCGCCAGCAGCCCTAACAGGGGAGCAGGCACAGATACGCAGTATTTT.

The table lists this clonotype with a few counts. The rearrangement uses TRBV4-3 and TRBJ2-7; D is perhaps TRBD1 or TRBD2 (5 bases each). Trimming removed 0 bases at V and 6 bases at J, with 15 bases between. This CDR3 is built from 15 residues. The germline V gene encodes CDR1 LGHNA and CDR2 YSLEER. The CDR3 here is CASSQDPRGALEQYF. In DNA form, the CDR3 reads TGCGCCAGCAGCCAAGATCCGAGGGGTGCCCTCGAGCAGTACTTC.

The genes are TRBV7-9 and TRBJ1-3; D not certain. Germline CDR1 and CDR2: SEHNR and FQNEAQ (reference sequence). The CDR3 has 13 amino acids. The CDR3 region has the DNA TGTGCTACAACCGGACGCTCTGGAAACACCATATATTTT. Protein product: CATTGRSGNTIYF.

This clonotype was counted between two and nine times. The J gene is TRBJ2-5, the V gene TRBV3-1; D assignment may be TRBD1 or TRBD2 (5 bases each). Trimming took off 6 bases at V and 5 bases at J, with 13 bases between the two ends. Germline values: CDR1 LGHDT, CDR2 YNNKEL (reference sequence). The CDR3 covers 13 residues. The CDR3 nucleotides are TGTGCCAGCAGGAACCGGGACGTGGAGACCCAGTACTTC. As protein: CASRNRDVETQYF.

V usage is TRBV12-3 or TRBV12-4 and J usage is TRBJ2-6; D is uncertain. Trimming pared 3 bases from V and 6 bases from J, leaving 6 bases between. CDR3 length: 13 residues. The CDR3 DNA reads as TGTGCCAGCAGTTTTTTATCGGCCAACGTCCTGACTTTC. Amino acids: CASSFLSANVLTF.